This entry concerns a single T cell receptor (beta chain). Its antigen is not identified. The germline CDR1 and CDR2 sequences are LNHDA and SQIVND (reference sequence). The CDR3 is 15 residues long. V shed 5 bases and J shed 4 bases, with 16 bases lying between them. The PCR contained 60 Vbeta and 13 Jbeta primers. The repertoire was sequenced with immunoSEQ multiplex PCR; TCRdb's copy has only in-frame clones and lacks some. The data show 150,000 to 250,000 clones, around three quarters seen once. This entry comes from a study of cytomegalovirus exposure and HLA in healthy donors. Findings of the study overall: Researchers reported in a later analysis that a missense DCLRE1C variant was tied to TCR beta V- and J-gene trimming.

The V gene is TRBV19, the J gene TRBJ2-3, with D possibly TRBD1 on 5 matching bases. This receptor was obtained from a woman between 25 and 40 years old in good health and CMV-seropositive. Material: PBMCs. Here the CDR3 reads CASSQGRSSADTQYF. Here the CDR3 DNA reads TGTGCCAGTAGTCAGGGCAGGAGTTCGGCAGATACGCAGTATTTT.